These 6 T cell receptor beta chains came from one sample sequenced in a study of blood T cell repertoires in COVID-19. TCRdb keeps only in-frame clones here, not all; method: immunoSEQ multiplex PCR. Of roughly 250,000 clones listed, around 83% are singletons. The sequencing input was peripheral blood. Every receptor here comes from an elderly woman with acute or convalescent COVID-19.

This clone was picked up a small number of times. This rearrangement joins TRBV12-3 or TRBV12-4 to TRBJ1-1, with D possibly TRBD1 on 5 matching bases. This CDR3 is 12 amino acids long. Trimming removed 2 bases at V and 11 bases at J, with 12 bases between. The CDR3 reads CASSLWDGGAFF. The CDR3 nucleotides are TGTGCCAGCAGTTTATGGGACGGGGGGGCTTTCTTT.

About this clone: The junction shows a germline mismatch at one end, possibly a read error. This chain links TRBV30 with TRBJ1-2, with 11 bases lining up with TRBD1. Looked up from germline, CDR1 is GTSNPN and CDR2 is SVGIG (reference sequence). The CDR3 contains 13 residues. CDR3 sequence (DNA): TGTGCCTGGAGATCTGAGGACAGGGGGCGGCCCGCCTTC. As protein: CAWRSEDRGRPAF.

The chain couples TRBV28 to TRBJ1-1; 7 nucleotides line up with TRBD1. J was trimmed by 3 bases and V by 7 bases; bases with no gene match: 5. This CDR3 has 13 amino acids. Germline CDR1 and CDR2: MDHEN and SYDVKM. This CDR3 reads CASTYTGDTEAFF. In DNA form, the CDR3 reads TGTGCCAGCACTTACACAGGGGACACTGAAGCTTTCTTT.

V gene TRBV4-2 combines with J gene TRBJ1-3, with no clear D. V lost 4 bases and J 9 bases, leaving 19 bases between the germline ends. Looked up from germline, CDR1 is LGHNA and CDR2 is YNFKEQ. CDR3 length: 15 residues. The CDR3 bases are TGTGCCAGCAGCCCCGCCGGCTTTCAAGAGGGCACCATATATTTT. Amino acids: CASSPAGFQEGTIYF.

The CDR3, as DNA: TGTGCCAGCAAAACAGACCGGCAGGACGGGGAGCTGTTTTTT. Protein sequence: CASKTDRQDGELFF. This chain connects TRBV2 to TRBJ2-2; D is unresolved. Trimming pared 7 bases from V and 7 bases from J, leaving 16 bases between. The CDR3 runs to 14 residues. CDR1 is SNHLY and CDR2 is FYNNEI in the germline V gene.

The chain employs TRBV27 and TRBJ2-2; TRBD2 might be the D (6 bases). The CDR3 runs to 17 residues. Germline CDR1 MNHEY, CDR2 SMNVEV (reference sequence). V lost 2 bases, J lost 3 bases, and 16 bases lay in between. As DNA, the CDR3 is TGTGCCAGCAGTTTAGCACGGGCGGGGCCCTACACCGGGGAGCTGTTTTTT. It yields the protein CASSLARAGPYTGELFF.